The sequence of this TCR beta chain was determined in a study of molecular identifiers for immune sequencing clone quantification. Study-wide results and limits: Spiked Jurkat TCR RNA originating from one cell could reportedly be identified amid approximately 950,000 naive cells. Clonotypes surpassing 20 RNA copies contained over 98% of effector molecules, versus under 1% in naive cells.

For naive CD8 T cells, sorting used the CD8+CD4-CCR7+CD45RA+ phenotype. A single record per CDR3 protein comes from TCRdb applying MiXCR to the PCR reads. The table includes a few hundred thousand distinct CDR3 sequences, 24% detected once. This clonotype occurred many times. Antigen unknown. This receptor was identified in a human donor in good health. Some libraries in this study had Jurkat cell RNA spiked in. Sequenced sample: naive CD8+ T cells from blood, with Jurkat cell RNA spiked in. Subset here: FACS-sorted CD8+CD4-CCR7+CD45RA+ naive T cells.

CDR3 amino acids: CASSLTQGTDTQYF. The CDR3, as DNA: TGTGCCAGCAGTTTAACACAGGGCACAGATACGCAGTATTTT. The V and J genes are TRBV28 and TRBJ2-3, with D perhaps matching TRBD1 (5 bases). V lost 2 bases, J lost 1 base, and 7 bases lay in between. Germline CDR1 and CDR2: MDHEN and SYDVKM. CDR3 length: 14 amino acids.